This T cell receptor (beta chain) was recorded in a study of human T cells and chemical hapten exposure. The overall study: Patch tests containing 0.01% DPC, applied to the upper back, were read at 6 days.

Of note for this clonotype: Its matching antigen is unknown.

General observations from the study: Sensitizing with DPC caused no change in TCRs above 1 in 1000 frequency.

This CDR3 has 17 amino acids. The germline gives CDR1 SGDLS, CDR2 YYNGEE. The V and J ends lost 3 bases and 0 bases respectively, with 13 bases between them. TCRdb reprocessed the RACE reads via MiXCR and lists one record per CDR3 protein. This sample yields some 80,000 distinct CDR3 sequences, of which around 10% are seen a single time; approximately 4.6% belongs to the top ten. Regarding time point: patch test 1, 2 weeks after DPC sensitization. Noted treatment: therapeutic diphenylcyclopropenone sensitization with weekly scalp DPC. The TCR originated in a woman in her 50s with alopecia areata. Some clones in this sample may be carry-over from other donors' samples. V and J are TRBV9 and TRBJ1-6, with a possible D match to TRBD1 (5 bases). The specimen comprised whole blood, sampled in connection with sensitization to the hapten diphenylcyclopropenone (DPC). CDR3 loop: CASSARDPSSYNSPLHF. The CDR3 region has the DNA TGTGCCAGCAGCGCCCGGGACCCTAGCTCCTATAATTCACCCCTCCACTTT. Looking up the rest from reference TRBV9 and TRBJ1-6 gives the full variable domain: DSGVTQTPKHLITATGQRVTLRCSPRSGDLSVYWYQQSLDQGLQFLIQYYNGEERAKGNILERFSAQQFPDLHSELNLSSLELGDSALYFCASSARDPSSYNSPLHFGNGTRLTVT.